Shown below are 19 T cell receptor beta chains from a single sample sequenced in a study of T-cell memory formation after mild COVID-19. TCRdb reanalysed the 5' RACE reads using MiXCR and keeps one entry per CDR3 protein. This table holds around 430,000 distinct CDR3 sequences, about 15% found once. Input material: PBMCs or a T cell subset sorted from them (not recorded which). The receptors come from a man between 18 and 35 years old who had mild COVID-19 (a few samples of this study predate the infection). Cell type and time point are not known.

This rearrangement joins TRBV14 to TRBJ2-5, with D perhaps assigned TRBD1 or TRBD2 (5 bases each). V was cut by 0 bases and J by 4 bases, with 21 bases left in between. CDR1 is SGHDN, CDR2 FVKESK, per germline. The CDR3 has 18 residues. The CDR3 coding sequence is TGTGCCAGCAGCCAAGATCCGACCTTTGGGGGTACGCGAGAGACCCAGTACTTC. Translation: CASSQDPTFGGTRETQYF.

This rearrangement joins TRBV12-3 or TRBV12-4 to TRBJ1-2, with D tentatively TRBD1 (5 bases). V lost 5 bases, J lost 0 bases, and 13 bases lay in between. This CDR3 region has 15 residues. CDR3 sequence reads: CASSEQDGANYGYTF. The CDR3 nucleotides are TGTGCCAGCAGTGAACAGGACGGAGCTAACTATGGCTACACCTTC.

The rearrangement joins TRBV9 to TRBJ1-5; D is unresolved. The CDR3 contains 13 residues. V was trimmed by 0 bases and J by 4 bases, leaving 5 bases between them. CDR1 is SGDLS and CDR2 is YYNGEE in the germline V gene. The CDR3 protein is CASSVAENQPQHF. The CDR3 DNA reads TGTGCCAGCAGCGTAGCTGAAAATCAGCCCCAGCATTTT.

V is TRBV5-4 and J is TRBJ2-7, with D maybe TRBD1 (6 bases). The CDR3 totals 14 residues. Between the trimmed V and J ends, which lost 3 bases and 2 bases, there was a span of 12 bases. Germline V CDR1 and CDR2: SGHNT, YYREEE (reference sequence). CDR3 protein: CASSYGQSPYEQYV. The CDR3 DNA follows: TGTGCCAGCAGCTATGGACAGTCACCCTACGAGCAGTACGTC.

J is TRBJ1-5 and V is TRBV30; D gene uncertain. Between the trimmed V and J ends, which lost 2 bases and 7 bases, there was a span of 12 bases. The CDR3 is made up of 13 amino acids. Germline V gives CDR1 GTSNPN, CDR2 SVGIG (reference sequence). CDR3 sequence: CAWSIGKIQPQHF. The CDR3 region has the DNA TGTGCCTGGAGTATAGGGAAAATACAGCCCCAGCATTTT. The whole variable domain, remainder taken from reference TRBV30 and TRBJ1-5, is SQTIHQWPATLVQPVGSPLSLECTVEGTSNPNLYWYRQAAGRGLQLLFYSVGIGQISSEVPQNLSASRPQDRQFILSSKKLLLSDSGFYLCAWSIGKIQPQHFGDGTRLSIL.

This clonotype was recorded a few times. The chain carries TRBV4-1 and TRBJ2-5; 11 bases are shared with TRBD2. The V segment lost 1 base and the J segment 1 base; nucleotides outside the gene matches: 5. The CDR3 has 17 residues. CDR1 is MGHRA, CDR2 YSYEKL, per germline. The CDR3 is CASSQGLAGGPQETQYF. The CDR3 DNA reads as TGCGCCAGCAGCCAAGGGTTAGCGGGGGGGCCCCAAGAGACCCAGTACTTC.

This clonotype was observed a few times. The chain carries TRBV5-1 and TRBJ1-5; D is possibly TRBD1 (6 bases). Germline V CDR1 and CDR2: SGHRS, YFSETQ. Between the trimmed V and J ends, which lost 1 base and 7 bases, there was a span of 12 bases. The length of the CDR3 is 14 residues. For the CDR3, the DNA is TGCGCCAGCAGCTTGTGGCCAGGGGACCAGCCCCAGCATTTT. It encodes CASSLWPGDQPQHF.

This rearrangement joins TRBV29-1 to TRBJ2-3; D may be TRBD1 (6 bases). This CDR3 region has 12 residues. Germline assignment: CDR1 SQVTM and CDR2 ANQGSEA. With 5 bases removed from V and 4 bases from J, the gap between germline ends came to 10 bases. CDR3 residues: CSVQGLADTQYF. The CDR3 bases are TGCAGCGTTCAGGGGCTCGCAGATACGCAGTATTTT.

The chain couples TRBV7-2 to TRBJ2-1; D gene uncertain. Between the trimmed V and J ends, which lost 2 bases and 9 bases, there was a span of 17 bases. From germline, CDR1 is SGHTA and CDR2 FQGNSA. This CDR3 comprises 15 residues. CDR3 protein: CASSLSDPRPGEQFF. CDR3 coding DNA: TGTGCCAGCAGCTTATCAGACCCCCGCCCAGGTGAGCAGTTCTTC.

The chain is built from TRBV24-1 and TRBJ1-2; weak D call: TRBD1 (5 bases). Germline V gene data show CDR1 as KGHDR and CDR2 as SFDVKD. The CDR3 is 13 residues long. V lost 4 bases to trimming and J lost 2 bases, with 7 bases between them. In DNA form, the CDR3 reads TGTGCCACCAGTGACGACAGCAACTATGGCTACACCTTC. Translation gives CATSDDSNYGYTF.

The chain combines TRBV29-1 with TRBJ2-3; 7 nucleotides align to TRBD1. CDR3 length equals 13 residues. Germline V gene sequence: CDR1 SQVTM, CDR2 ANQGSEA. After removal of 5 bases from V and 0 bases from J, the junction contained 2 bases not matched to a gene. The CDR3 DNA reads TGCAGCGTTAGACAGGGCAGCACAGATACGCAGTATTTT. Protein product: CSVRQGSTDTQYF.

This clonotype was counted only a few times. This sequence joins TRBV29-1 and TRBJ1-1; D remains unclear. V was shortened by 5 bases and J by 1 base, with 8 bases between the two germline ends. Germline CDR1 reads SQVTM; CDR2 reads ANQGSEA. The CDR3 contains 12 residues. The CDR3 reads CSVLGGNTEAFF. For the CDR3, the DNA is TGCAGCGTTCTTGGAGGGAACACTGAAGCTTTCTTT.

V gene TRBV2 combines with J gene TRBJ2-7; a weak D match, TRBD1 (6 bases). Trimming removed 3 bases at V and 3 bases at J, with 12 bases between. There are 14 residues in the CDR3. Germline CDR1 SNHLY, CDR2 FYNNEI. The CDR3 is CASSDPGQFYEQYV. In nucleotides, the CDR3 is TGTGCCAGCAGTGATCCCGGACAGTTCTACGAGCAGTACGTC.

This clonotype has only a few counts. The genes are TRBV7-8 and TRBJ2-1; no clear D gene. Germline values: CDR1 SGHVS, CDR2 FQNEAQ. This CDR3 contains 14 residues. Between the trimmed V and J ends, which lost 1 base and 4 bases, there was a span of 8 bases. CDR3 nucleotide sequence: TGTGCCAGCAGCTTAGTGGGCATTTACAATGAGCAGTTCTTC. It translates to CASSLVGIYNEQFF.

This clonotype was counted between two and nine times. The chain is built from TRBV29-1 and TRBJ1-1, with D possibly TRBD1 on 5 matching bases. Looked up from germline, CDR1 is SQVTM and CDR2 is ANQGSEA. The CDR3 covers 14 residues. Trimming removed 1 base from V and 6 bases from J, with 15 bases in between. DNA of the CDR3: TGCAGCGTTGAAGGTTGGGGGTTCGGGGCTGAAGCTTTCTTT. Amino acid sequence: CSVEGWGFGAEAFF.

The sample holds a few counts of this clonotype. The chain has TRBV5-1 and TRBJ1-2; unclear D gene. CDR3 length equals 13 residues. Germline CDR1 SGHRS, CDR2 YFSETQ. The V and J ends lost 4 bases and 2 bases respectively, with 9 bases between them. The CDR3: CASSREDNYGYTF. The CDR3 nucleotides are TGCGCCAGCAGCCGGGAGGACAACTATGGCTACACCTTC.

The CDR3 DNA reads as TGTGCCACCAGGGTGGAGAAAGCAGAGACCCAGTACTTC. It codes for CATRVEKAETQYF. This rearrangement joins TRBV24-1 to TRBJ2-5; D is uncertain. Germline CDR1 KGHDR, CDR2 SFDVKD. The CDR3 contains 13 residues. V lost 7 bases and J 4 bases, leaving 12 bases between the germline ends.

This clonotype was counted ten times or more. CDR3 loop: CASSFRTRQSEQFF. CDR3 nucleotide sequence: TGTGCCAGCAGCTTCCGTACTCGGCAAAGTGAGCAGTTCTTC. V gene TRBV7-2 combines with J gene TRBJ2-1; no clear D gene. Germline lookup yields CDR1 SGHTA and CDR2 FQGNSA. Trimming took 3 bases from V and 9 from J, leaving 15 bases between them. The CDR3 is made up of 14 amino acids.

The V and J genes are TRBV28 and TRBJ2-5, with 7 bases aligning to TRBD1. Germline trimming cut 4 bases from V and 1 base from J; bases unmatched to any gene: 6. Germline values: CDR1 MDHEN, CDR2 SYDVKM. This CDR3 comprises 15 residues. Here the CDR3 reads CASSSPRDSQETQYF. The CDR3 DNA is TGTGCCAGCAGTTCCCCCCGGGACAGCCAAGAGACCCAGTACTTC. Full variable domain (rest looked up from reference TRBV28 and TRBJ2-5): DVKVTQSSRYLVKRTGEKVFLECVQDMDHENMFWYRQDPGLGLRLIYFSYDVKMKEKGDIPEGYSVSREKKERFSLILESASTNQTSMYLCASSSPRDSQETQYFGPGTRLLVL.